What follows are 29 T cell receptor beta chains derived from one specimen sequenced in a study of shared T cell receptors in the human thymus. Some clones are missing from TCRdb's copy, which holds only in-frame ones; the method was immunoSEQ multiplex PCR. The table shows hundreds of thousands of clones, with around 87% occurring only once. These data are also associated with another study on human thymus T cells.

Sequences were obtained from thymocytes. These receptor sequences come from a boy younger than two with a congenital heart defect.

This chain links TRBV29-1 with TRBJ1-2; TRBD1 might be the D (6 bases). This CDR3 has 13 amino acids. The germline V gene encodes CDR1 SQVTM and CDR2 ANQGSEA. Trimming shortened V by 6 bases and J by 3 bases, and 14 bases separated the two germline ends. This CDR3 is CSVPGQPYYGYTF. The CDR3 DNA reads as TGCAGCGTACCTGGACAGCCTTACTATGGCTACACCTTC.

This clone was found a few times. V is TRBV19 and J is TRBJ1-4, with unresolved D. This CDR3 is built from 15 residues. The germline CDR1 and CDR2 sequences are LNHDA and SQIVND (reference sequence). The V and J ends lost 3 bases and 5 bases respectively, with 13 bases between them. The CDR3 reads CASSMEGEKNEKLFF. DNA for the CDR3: TGTGCCAGTAGTATGGAAGGAGAAAAAAATGAAAAACTGTTTTTT.

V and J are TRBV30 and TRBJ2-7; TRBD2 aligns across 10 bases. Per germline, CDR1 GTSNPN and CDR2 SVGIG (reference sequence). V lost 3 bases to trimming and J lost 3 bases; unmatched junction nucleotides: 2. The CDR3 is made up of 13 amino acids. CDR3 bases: TGTGCCTGGAGGGCTAGCGGGAGCTACGAGCAGTACTTC. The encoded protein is CAWRASGSYEQYF.

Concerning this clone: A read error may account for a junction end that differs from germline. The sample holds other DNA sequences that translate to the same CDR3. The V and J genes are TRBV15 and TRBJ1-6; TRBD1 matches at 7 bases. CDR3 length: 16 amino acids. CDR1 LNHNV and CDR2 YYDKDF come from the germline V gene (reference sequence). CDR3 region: CATSRDQTGLNSPLHF. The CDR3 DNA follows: TGTGCCACCAGCAGGGATCAGACAGGGCTAAATTCCCCCCTCCACTTT.

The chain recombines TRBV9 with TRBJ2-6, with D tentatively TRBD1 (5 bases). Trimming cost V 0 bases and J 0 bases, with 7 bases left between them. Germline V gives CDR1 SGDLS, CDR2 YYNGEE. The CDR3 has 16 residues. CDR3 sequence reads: CASSVATGSGANVLTF. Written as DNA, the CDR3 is TGTGCCAGCAGCGTAGCCACAGGCTCTGGGGCCAACGTCCTGACTTTC. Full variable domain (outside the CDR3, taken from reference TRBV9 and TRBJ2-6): DSGVTQTPKHLITATGQRVTLRCSPRSGDLSVYWYQQSLDQGLQFLIQYYNGEERAKGNILERFSAQQFPDLHSELNLSSLELGDSALYFCASSVATGSGANVLTFGAGSRLTVL.

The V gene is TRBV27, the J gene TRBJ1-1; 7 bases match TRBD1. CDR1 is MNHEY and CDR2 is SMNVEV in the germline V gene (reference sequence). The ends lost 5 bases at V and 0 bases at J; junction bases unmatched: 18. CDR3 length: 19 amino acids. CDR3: CASSRHTAGGGRMNTEAFF. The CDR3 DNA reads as TGTGCCAGCAGTCGACATACGGCAGGGGGAGGAAGGATGAACACTGAAGCTTTCTTT.

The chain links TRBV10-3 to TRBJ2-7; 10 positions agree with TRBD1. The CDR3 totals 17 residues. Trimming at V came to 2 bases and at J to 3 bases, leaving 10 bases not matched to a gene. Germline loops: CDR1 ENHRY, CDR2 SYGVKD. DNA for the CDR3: TGTGCCATCAGTGAGCAACCGGGACAGGGGATGATCTACGAGCAGTACTTC. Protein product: CAISEQPGQGMIYEQYF.

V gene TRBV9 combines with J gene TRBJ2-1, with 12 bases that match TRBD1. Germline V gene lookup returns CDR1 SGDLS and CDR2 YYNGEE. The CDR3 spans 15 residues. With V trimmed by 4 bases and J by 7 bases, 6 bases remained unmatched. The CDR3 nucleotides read TGTGCCAGCAGCAAACCGGGACAGGGGGCTAATGAGCAGTTCTTC. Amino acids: CASSKPGQGANEQFF.

This chain's CDR3 is CASSWGTGVNQPQHF. The CDR3 bases are TGTGCCAGCAGCTGGGGGACAGGGGTGAATCAGCCCCAGCATTTT. V usage is TRBV11-2 and J usage is TRBJ1-5; 10 nucleotides agree with TRBD1. Losses at the gene ends were 4 bases for V and 4 bases for J; bases not matched to a gene: 4. The V gene's germline CDR1 is SGHAT and CDR2 FQNNGV. The length of the CDR3 is 15 residues.

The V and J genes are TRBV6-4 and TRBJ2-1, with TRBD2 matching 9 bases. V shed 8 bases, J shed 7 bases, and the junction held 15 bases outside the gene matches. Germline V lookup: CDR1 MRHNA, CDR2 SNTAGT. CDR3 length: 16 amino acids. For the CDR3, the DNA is TGTGCCAGCTCTCATTCACCGGGACTAGCAAGGAATGAGCAGTTCTTC. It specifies CASSHSPGLARNEQFF.

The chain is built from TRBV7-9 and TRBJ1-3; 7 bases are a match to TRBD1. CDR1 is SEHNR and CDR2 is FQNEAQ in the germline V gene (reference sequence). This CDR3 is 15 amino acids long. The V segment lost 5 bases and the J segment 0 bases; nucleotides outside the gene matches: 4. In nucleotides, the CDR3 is TGTGCCAGCAGCCCGGGACAGCTCTCTGGAAACACCATATATTTT. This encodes CASSPGQLSGNTIYF.

The CDR3 sequence: CASSGTAYNEQFF. The CDR3 DNA reads as TGTGCCAGCAGCGGTACTGCCTACAATGAGCAGTTCTTC. The chain employs TRBV9 and TRBJ2-1; no clear D. With 3 bases removed from V and 2 bases from J, the gap between germline ends came to 6 bases. The CDR3 has 13 residues. Germline CDR1 and CDR2: SGDLS and YYNGEE.

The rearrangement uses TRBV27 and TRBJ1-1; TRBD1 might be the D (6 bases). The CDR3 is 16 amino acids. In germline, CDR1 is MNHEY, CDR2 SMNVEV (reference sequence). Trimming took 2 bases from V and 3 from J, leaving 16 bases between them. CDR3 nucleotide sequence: TGTGCCAGCAGTTTAAGTGGGGGGGGGCCAGACACTGAAGCTTTCTTT. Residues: CASSLSGGGPDTEAFF.

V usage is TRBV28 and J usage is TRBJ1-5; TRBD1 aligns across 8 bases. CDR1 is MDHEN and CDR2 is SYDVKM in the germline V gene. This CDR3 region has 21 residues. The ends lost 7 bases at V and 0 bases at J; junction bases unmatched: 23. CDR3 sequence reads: CASNLNLRQGTYPYSNQPQHF. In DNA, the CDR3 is TGTGCCAGCAACCTCAACCTACGACAGGGGACATACCCATATAGCAATCAGCCCCAGCATTTT. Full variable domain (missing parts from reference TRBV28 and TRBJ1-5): DVKVTQSSRYLVKRTGEKVFLECVQDMDHENMFWYRQDPGLGLRLIYFSYDVKMKEKGDIPEGYSVSREKKERFSLILESASTNQTSMYLCASNLNLRQGTYPYSNQPQHFGDGTRLSIL.

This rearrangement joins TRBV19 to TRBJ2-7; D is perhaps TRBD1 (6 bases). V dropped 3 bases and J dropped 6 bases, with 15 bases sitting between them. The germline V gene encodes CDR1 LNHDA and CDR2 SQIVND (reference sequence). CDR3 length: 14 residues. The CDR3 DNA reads TGTGCCAGTAGTATGACAGGTCTCTCCGGCGAGCAGTACTTC. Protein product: CASSMTGLSGEQYF.

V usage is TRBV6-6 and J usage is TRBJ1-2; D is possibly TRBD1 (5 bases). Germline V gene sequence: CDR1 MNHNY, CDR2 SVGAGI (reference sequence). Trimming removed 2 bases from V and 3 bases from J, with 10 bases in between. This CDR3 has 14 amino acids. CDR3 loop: CASSYRGGDYGYTF. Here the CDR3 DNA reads TGTGCCAGCAGTTACCGGGGGGGGGACTATGGCTACACCTTC.

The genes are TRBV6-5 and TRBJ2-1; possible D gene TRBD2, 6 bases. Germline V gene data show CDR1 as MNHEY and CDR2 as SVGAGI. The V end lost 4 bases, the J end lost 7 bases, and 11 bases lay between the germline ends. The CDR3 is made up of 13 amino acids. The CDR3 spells CASSSGSRNEQFF. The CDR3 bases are TGTGCCAGCAGTTCCGGGAGTAGGAATGAGCAGTTCTTC.

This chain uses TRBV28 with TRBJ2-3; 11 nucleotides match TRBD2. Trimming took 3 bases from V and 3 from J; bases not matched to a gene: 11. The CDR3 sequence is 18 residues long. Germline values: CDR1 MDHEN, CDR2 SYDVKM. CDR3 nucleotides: TGTGCCAGCAGTTTTTCGCTAGCGGGAGGCGGGGTTACAGATACGCAGTATTTT. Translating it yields CASSFSLAGGGVTDTQYF.

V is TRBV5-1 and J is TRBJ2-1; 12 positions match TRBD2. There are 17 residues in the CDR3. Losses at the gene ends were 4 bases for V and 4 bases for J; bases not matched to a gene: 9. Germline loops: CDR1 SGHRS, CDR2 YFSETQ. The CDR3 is CASSPGLAGRSYNEQFF. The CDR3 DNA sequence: TGCGCCAGCAGCCCCGGACTAGCGGGAAGATCATACAATGAGCAGTTCTTC.

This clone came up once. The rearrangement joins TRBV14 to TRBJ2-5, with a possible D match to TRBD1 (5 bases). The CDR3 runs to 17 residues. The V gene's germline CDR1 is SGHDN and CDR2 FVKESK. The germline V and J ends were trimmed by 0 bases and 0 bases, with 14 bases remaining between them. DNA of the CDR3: TGTGCCAGCAGCCAAGAAGGGGTCCCGAAGGACCAAGAGACCCAGTACTTC. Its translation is CASSQEGVPKDQETQYF.

CDR3 region: CALHGGRGTDTQYF. CDR3 DNA: TGTGCTTTGCACGGCGGGAGAGGCACAGATACGCAGTATTTT. The rearrangement links TRBV28 to TRBJ2-3; 7 positions match TRBD2. CDR3 length equals 14 residues. CDR1 MDHEN and CDR2 SYDVKM come from the germline V gene.

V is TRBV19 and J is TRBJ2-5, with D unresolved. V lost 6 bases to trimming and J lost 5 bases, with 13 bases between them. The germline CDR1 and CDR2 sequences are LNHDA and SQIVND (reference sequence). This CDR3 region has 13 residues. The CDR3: CASSPKRLETQYF. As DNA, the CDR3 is TGTGCCAGTAGCCCCAAGAGGCTGGAGACCCAGTACTTC.

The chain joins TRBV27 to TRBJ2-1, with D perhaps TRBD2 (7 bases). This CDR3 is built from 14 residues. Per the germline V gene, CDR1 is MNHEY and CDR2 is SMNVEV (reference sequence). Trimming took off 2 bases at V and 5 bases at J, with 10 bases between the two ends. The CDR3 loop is CASSLRGANNEQFF. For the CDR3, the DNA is TGTGCCAGCAGTTTACGGGGGGCTAACAATGAGCAGTTCTTC.

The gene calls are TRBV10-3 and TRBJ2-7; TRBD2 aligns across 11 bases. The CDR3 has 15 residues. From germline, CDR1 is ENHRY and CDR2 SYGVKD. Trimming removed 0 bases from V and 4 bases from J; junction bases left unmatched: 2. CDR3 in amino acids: CAISESTSGKYEQYF. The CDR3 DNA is TGTGCCATCAGTGAGTCGACTAGCGGGAAATACGAGCAGTACTTC.

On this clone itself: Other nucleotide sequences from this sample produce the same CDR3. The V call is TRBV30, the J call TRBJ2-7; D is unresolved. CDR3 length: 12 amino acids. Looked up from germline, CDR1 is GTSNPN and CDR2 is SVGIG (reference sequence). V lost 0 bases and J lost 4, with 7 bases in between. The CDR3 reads CAWSVSGYEQYF. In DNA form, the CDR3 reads TGTGCCTGGAGTGTCTCAGGATACGAGCAGTACTTC.

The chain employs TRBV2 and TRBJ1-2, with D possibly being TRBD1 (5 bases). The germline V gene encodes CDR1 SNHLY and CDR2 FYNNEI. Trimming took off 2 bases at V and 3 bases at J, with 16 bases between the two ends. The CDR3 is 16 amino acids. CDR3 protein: CASSEHWPGLHYGYTF. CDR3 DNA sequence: TGTGCCAGCAGTGAACATTGGCCAGGGCTTCACTATGGCTACACCTTC.

This chain's CDR3 is CASSLGGLAGVLAYNEQFF. The CDR3 DNA follows: TGTGCCAGCAGCTTAGGAGGACTAGCGGGAGTTCTGGCCTACAATGAGCAGTTCTTC. The V gene is TRBV13, the J gene TRBJ2-1; TRBD2 agrees at 13 bases. The germline V gene has CDR1 PRHDT and CDR2 FYEKMQ (reference sequence). The J segment lost 2 bases and the V segment lost 0 bases, leaving 7 bases of the junction unmatched. The length of the CDR3 is 19 residues.

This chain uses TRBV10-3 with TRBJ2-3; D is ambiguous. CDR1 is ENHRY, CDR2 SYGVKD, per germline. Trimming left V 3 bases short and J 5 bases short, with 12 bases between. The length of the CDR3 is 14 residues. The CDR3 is CAISDRPRQDTQYF. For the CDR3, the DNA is TGTGCCATCAGTGATAGACCGAGGCAAGATACGCAGTATTTT.

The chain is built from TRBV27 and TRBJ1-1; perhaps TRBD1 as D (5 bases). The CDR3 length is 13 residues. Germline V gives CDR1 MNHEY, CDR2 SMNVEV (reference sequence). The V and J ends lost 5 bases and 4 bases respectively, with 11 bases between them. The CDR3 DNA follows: TGTGCCAGCAGTCAGGACACGGCCACTGAAGCTTTCTTT. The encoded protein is CASSQDTATEAFF.